The 15 T cell receptor beta chains given below trace back to one sample, sequenced in a study of T cell responses to AZD1222 COVID-19 vaccine (dated by TCRdb to the early 2020s). The intended sense of this specimen's time point label: about 28 days (+/-7) after the second vaccine dose. The treatment or condition label corresponds to: meningococcal conjugate vaccine given as trial control. Library preparation employed the immunoSEQ multiplex PCR assay. Here the immuneACCESS table is served through TCRdb, limited to in-frame sequences with V and J called. Missing clones are a known gap in these copies; in checked studies unresolved V genes cover under half, and the rest lacks a known reason. This sample has approximately 150,000 clones in its table, and approximately 88% of those were observed once. Roughly 5.4% of the sample rests with the top ten. The specimen was peripheral blood, collected 28 days after the second dose of the MenACWY control vaccine. Every receptor here comes from an adult who received the MenACWY meningococcal vaccine as a control.

A single count supports this clone. V is TRBV6-5 and J is TRBJ1-2; D possibly corresponds to TRBD1 (6 bases). Trimming cost V 6 bases and J 2 bases, with 13 bases left between them. Per germline, CDR1 MNHEY and CDR2 SVGAGI. This CDR3 is built from 14 residues. CDR3 loop: CASSGQRGNYGYTF. The CDR3 coding sequence is TGTGCCAGCAGCGGACAGCGAGGAAACTATGGCTACACCTTC.

This clone was seen a few times. The V gene is TRBV24-1, the J gene TRBJ2-2; 10 bases match TRBD2. Germline V gene lookup returns CDR1 KGHDR and CDR2 SFDVKD. The V and J ends lost 3 bases and 0 bases, in that order; junction bases with no gene match: 6. CDR3 length: 18 residues. CDR3 DNA: TGTGCCACCAGTGATCCGGGACTAGCGAGGTCGAACACCGGGGAGCTGTTTTTT. Encoded protein: CATSDPGLARSNTGELFF.

The chain combines TRBV7-2 with TRBJ2-7, with TRBD2 matching 10 bases. V shed 2 bases, J shed 3 bases, and the junction held 4 bases outside the gene matches. CDR3 length equals 15 residues. The germline CDR1 and CDR2 sequences are SGHTA and FQGNSA. The CDR3 region is CASSLSSGRDYEQYF. CDR3 DNA: TGTGCCAGCAGCTTATCTAGCGGGAGAGACTACGAGCAGTACTTC.

The chain recombines TRBV2 with TRBJ1-2, with no clear D. This CDR3 spans 13 amino acids. Trimming cost V 6 bases and J 6 bases, with 14 bases left between them. Germline assignment: CDR1 SNHLY and CDR2 FYNNEI. The CDR3 here is CASSETGPDGYTF. The CDR3 DNA is TGTGCCAGCAGCGAAACCGGGCCCGATGGCTACACCTTC.

The chain recombines TRBV29-1 with TRBJ1-1, with D unresolved. There are 10 residues in the CDR3. V shed 7 bases and J shed 7 bases, with 10 bases lying between them. Germline values: CDR1 SQVTM, CDR2 ANQGSEA. The CDR3 region is CSATGDEAFF. The CDR3 bases are TGCAGCGCTACCGGGGATGAAGCTTTCTTT.

The CDR3 is CASTTSESTDTQYF. As DNA, the CDR3 is TGTGCCAGCACGACTAGCGAGAGCACAGATACGCAGTATTTT. The chain employs TRBV7-3 and TRBJ2-3, with 8 bases matching TRBD2. The CDR3 has 14 amino acids. The germline CDR1 and CDR2 sequences are SGHTA and FQGTGA. Trimming took 7 bases from V and 0 from J; bases not matched to a gene: 3. The entire variable domain, with the rest obtained from reference TRBV7-3 and TRBJ2-3, is as follows: GAGVSQTPSNKVTEKGKYVELRCDPISGHTALYWYRQSLGQGPEFLIYFQGTGAADDSGLPNDRFFAVRPEGSVSTLKIQRTERGDSAVYLCASTTSESTDTQYFGPGTRLTVL.

The V and J genes are TRBV6-5 and TRBJ1-6; perhaps TRBD1 as D (5 bases). This CDR3 region has 15 residues. V lost 7 bases to trimming and J lost 3 bases, with 13 bases between them. The germline V gene encodes CDR1 MNHEY and CDR2 SVGAGI. CDR3 DNA: TGTGCCAGCACCGCGCGGGACCTCTATAATTCACCCCTCCACTTT. Its protein product is CASTARDLYNSPLHF.

The CDR3 coding sequence is TGTGCCAGCACCCCGGGCAGCACTAACTATGGCTACACCTTC. Amino acid sequence: CASTPGSTNYGYTF. The rearrangement uses TRBV6-6 and TRBJ1-2; D call uncertain. Germline loops: CDR1 MNHNY, CDR2 SVGAGI (reference sequence). The CDR3 is 14 residues long. V was shortened by 7 bases and J by 0 bases, with 12 bases between the two germline ends.

The chain couples TRBV5-1 to TRBJ1-6; 10 nucleotides line up with TRBD1. J was trimmed by 0 bases and V by 0 bases; bases with no gene match: 6. The CDR3 loop spans 19 amino acids. The germline gives CDR1 SGHRS, CDR2 YFSETQ. Here the CDR3 DNA reads TGCGCCAGCAGCTTGGAGACAGGGGGCTTCCTCTCCTATAATTCACCCCTCCACTTT. Its translation: CASSLETGGFLSYNSPLHF.

The rearrangement links TRBV4-2 to TRBJ1-2; 7 nucleotides match TRBD1. V lost 0 bases and J lost 6; bases outside the gene matches: 10. The germline CDR1 and CDR2 sequences are LGHNA and YNFKEQ. This CDR3 contains 16 residues. The DNA of the CDR3 is TGTGCCAGCAGCCAAGATTGGGCAGGGGGACGGAATGGCTACACCTTC. Its protein is CASSQDWAGGRNGYTF.

The J gene is TRBJ1-3, the V gene TRBV7-9; D is undetermined. The CDR3 totals 13 residues. The V and J ends lost 4 bases and 1 base respectively, with 5 bases between them. CDR1 and CDR2 from the germline V gene are SEHNR and FQNEAQ (reference sequence). DNA for the CDR3: TGTGCCAGCAGCTACGGGTCTGGAAACACCATATATTTT. Translation: CASSYGSGNTIYF.

This chain uses TRBV24-1 with TRBJ2-5, with 7 bases identical to TRBD1. The germline V gene encodes CDR1 KGHDR and CDR2 SFDVKD. This CDR3 has 15 residues. With V trimmed by 1 base and J by 1 base, 2 bases remained unmatched. The DNA for the CDR3 is TGTGCCACCAGTGATTTCAGGGGGAGCCAAGAGACCCAGTACTTC. It encodes CATSDFRGSQETQYF.

The gene calls are TRBV5-1 and TRBJ2-1; TRBD2 agrees at 9 bases. This CDR3 comprises 15 residues. V shed 4 bases and J 4 bases; nucleotides not matched to a gene: 6. The germline V gene has CDR1 SGHRS and CDR2 YFSETQ. The CDR3 loop is CASSPLAGLYNEQFF. Written as DNA, the CDR3 is TGCGCCAGCAGCCCTCTAGCGGGACTATACAATGAGCAGTTCTTC.

The V gene is TRBV13, the J gene TRBJ2-2; no reliable D call. Trimming left V 5 bases short and J 0 bases short, with 10 bases between. From germline, CDR1 is PRHDT and CDR2 FYEKMQ (reference sequence). This CDR3 has 15 amino acids. This chain's CDR3 is CASSGILPNTGELFF. The CDR3 coding sequence is TGTGCCAGCAGCGGGATATTACCGAACACCGGGGAGCTGTTTTTT.

The chain links TRBV6-5 to TRBJ1-5; maybe TRBD1 (5 bases). This CDR3 is 14 amino acids long. Trimming left V 7 bases short and J 8 bases short, with 18 bases between. Germline V gene lookup returns CDR1 MNHEY and CDR2 SVGAGI. The CDR3, as DNA: TGTGCCAGCACTGTCCAGGGACTCGTCGAGCCCCAGCATTTT. It translates to CASTVQGLVEPQHF.